The rows below give T cell receptor beta chains drawn from one sample of a study of shared clonotypes between healthy human individuals. Repertoires were generated with immunoSEQ multiplex PCR, while TCRdb's copy carries only in-frame clones and drops some. The data contain a few million clones, 93% of them singletons. The sample comprised naive CD8+ T cells from PBMCs. All receptors come from a man in his late teens or twenties in good health. Some clones in this sample may be carry-over from other donors' samples. Both conserved end residues are part of each CDR3. A D gene is named only where the DNA matches it firmly. Not all rows give a size; the values are once, few, many and, for expanded clones, a class.

d_call j_call clone_size v_call cdr3_length cdr3_nt cdr3_aa
TRBD2 TRBJ2-7 - TRBV5-6 16 TGTGCCAGCAGCTATTTAGCGGGAGGACCCCTGCACGAGCAGTACTTC CASSYLAGGPLHEQYF
- TRBJ2-7 - TRBV9 15 TGTGCCAGCAGCGTGCTACAGGGTGGTATAGACGAGCAGTACTTC CASSVLQGGIDEQYF
TRBD2 TRBJ2-1 once TRBV28 16 TGTGCCAGCAGTCCATATAGCGGGAGCGAGTACAATGAGCAGTTCTTC CASSPYSGSEYNEQFF
- TRBJ1-2 - TRBV19 15 TGTGCCAGTAGATCGAGGGGCATAGCTAACTATGGCTACACCTTC CASRSRGIANYGYTF
- TRBJ1-1 - TRBV30 15 TGTGCCTGGAGTGTGGCCTCGATTTTGAACACTGAAGCTTTCTTT CAWSVASILNTEAFF
- TRBJ2-2 once TRBV5-1 14 TGCGCCAGCAGCCTCGGACAGATGGCCGGGGAGCTGTTTTTT CASSLGQMAGELFF
- TRBJ2-7 - TRBV7-9 13 TGTGCCAGCAGCCCGGACCGAGCCTACGAGCAGTACTTC CASSPDRAYEQYF
- TRBJ2-1 - TRBV28 16 TGTGCCAGCAGTTTGGATCCGCACGCCGAGGGGCTAGAGCAGTTCTTC CASSLDPHAEGLEQFF
- TRBJ1-1 few TRBV18 12 TGTGCCAGCTCATTACAGAACACTGAAGCTTTCTTT CASSLQNTEAFF
- TRBJ2-1 - TRBV9 13 TGTGCCAGCAGCGCACTAGACTACAATGAGCAGTTCTTC CASSALDYNEQFF
- TRBJ2-7 - TRBV27 14 TGTGCCAGCAGTCCCACCTCGAACGGCTACGAGCAGTACTTC CASSPTSNGYEQYF
TRBD2 TRBJ2-3 - TRBV27 16 TGTGCCAGCAGTTTAAAGGCGGGAGGGCGTCCAGATACGCAGTATTTT CASSLKAGGRPDTQYF
- TRBJ2-1 - TRBV4-1 17 TGCGCCAGCAGCCAAGAGCCCAGCGCGACGCTATACAATGAGCAGTTCTTC CASSQEPSATLYNEQFF
- TRBJ2-5 once TRBV11-3 12 TGTGCCAGCAGCTTAGAAGGGGAGACCCAGTACTTC CASSLEGETQYF
- TRBJ2-3 - TRBV28 15 TGTGCCAGCAGTTTCTGGGGTAGTAGCACAGATACGCAGTATTTT CASSFWGSSTDTQYF
- TRBJ2-7 - TRBV11-1 14 TGTGCCAGCAGCTTAGTTGGCAGGGTAGACGAGCAGTACTTC CASSLVGRVDEQYF
- TRBJ2-2 - TRBV4-1 14 TGCGCCAGCAGTGCAACGTCAAACACCGGGGAGCTGTTTTTT CASSATSNTGELFF
TRBD2 TRBJ2-1 - TRBV29-1 14 TGCAGCGTTACGGGTAGCGGGAGAATCCATGAGCAGTTCTTC CSVTGSGRIHEQFF
- TRBJ1-2 - TRBV27 16 TGTGCCAGCAGCGGAAGGGGAGGGCGAGGATACTATGGCTACACCTTC CASSGRGGRGYYGYTF
- TRBJ1-5 - TRBV6-1 14 TGTGCCAGCAGTGGAGACCCTAAGTGGCAGCCCCAGCATTTT CASSGDPKWQPQHF
TRBD1 TRBJ2-5 once TRBV6-1 14 TGTGCCAGCAGTGACGTAAAGGGGGCAGAGACCCAGTACTTC CASSDVKGAETQYF
- TRBJ2-7 - TRBV30 13 TGTGCCTGGAGTGATCGGAGGCCCTACGAGCAGTACTTC CAWSDRRPYEQYF
- TRBJ1-1 - TRBV2 12 TGTGCCAGCAGACAGCTGAACACTGAAGCTTTCTTT CASRQLNTEAFF
TRBD1 TRBJ1-2 - TRBV7-3 18 TGTGCCAGCAGCTCACTCCCCTCGGGAGGGGGCTTGTTTTATGGCTACACCTTC CASSSLPSGGGLFYGYTF
- TRBJ1-1 - TRBV28 13 TGTGCCAGCAATCCCCGTGGGGCCACTGAAGCTTTCTTT CASNPRGATEAFF
- TRBJ1-1 - TRBV7-8 16 TGTGCCAGCAGCTTAGTGGCAGCACAGATGAACACTGAAGCTTTCTTT CASSLVAAQMNTEAFF